The sequence of this T cell receptor (beta chain) was determined in a study of shared clonotypes between healthy human individuals. Germline V gives CDR1 SGHNT, CDR2 YYREEE (reference sequence). The V end was cut by 4 bases, the J end by 6 bases, with 11 bases between. CDR3 size: 13 residues. Study outcomes and limitations: Clonotype sharing among donors was expected to depend on sequencing depth.

Each PCR replicate from the sorted subsets contained about 200 ng DNA, which is tens of thousands of T cell genomes. Some clones are missing from TCRdb's copy, which holds only in-frame ones; the method was immunoSEQ multiplex PCR. Of approximately 1.5 million clones listed, 98% were seen once; the top ten hold approximately 0.4%. In its sample, this clone was seen once. Antigen: not known. The sequenced sample consisted of naive CD4+ T cells sorted from blood. Subset indicated: CD45RA+ positively selected. V is TRBV5-4 and J is TRBJ2-1, with a weak D call TRBD1 (6 bases). The TCR sequence derives from a man aged 30-40 years in good health. The CDR3 loop reads CASSHPTGNEQFF. The CDR3 DNA is TGTGCCAGCAGCCATCCGACAGGCAATGAGCAGTTCTTC.